A selection of T cell receptor beta chains follows, all from one sample in a study of beta chain features in type 1 diabetes. TCRdb keeps only in-frame clones here, not all; method: immunoSEQ multiplex PCR. The table includes more than 300,000 clones, about 10% detected once. Sequenced sample: central memory CD4+ T cells from blood. The source of these receptors is a man aged 25 to 40 with type 1 diabetes. Both conserved end residues are part of each CDR3. A D gene is named only where the DNA matches it firmly. For some rows the clone size is stated as once, few or many, or as a class when expanded; others skip it.

cdr3_length	clone_size	d_call	v_call	j_call	cdr3_aa	cdr3_nt
14	few	NA	TRBV5-8	TRBJ1-5	CASSLSSSRGTRHF	TGTGCCAGCAGCCTCAGCTCTTCGAGGGGTACAAGGCATTTT
11	NA	NA	TRBV6-6	TRBJ1-1	CASSYPPIAFF	TGTGCCAGCAGTTACCCGCCCATCGCTTTCTTT
15	many	TRBD2	TRBV7-2	TRBJ2-5	CASSSFSGIQETQYF	TGTGCCAGCAGCTCTTTTAGCGGGATCCAAGAGACCCAGTACTTC
21	many	NA	TRBV9	TRBJ2-1	CASSARGGNKEGGQSYNEQFF	TGTGCCAGCAGCGCCAGGGGAGGAAATAAAGAGGGGGGTCAATCCTACAATGAGCAGTTCTTC
14	few	TRBD2	TRBV30	TRBJ2-1	CAWSVASGNVEQFF	TGTGCCTGGAGTGTGGCTAGCGGGAACGTTGAGCAGTTCTTC
15	NA	TRBD1	TRBV7-9	TRBJ1-5	CASSWGQAGGQPQHF	TGTGCCAGCAGCTGGGGACAGGCCGGAGGTCAGCCCCAGCATTTT
13	few	NA	TRBV7-9	TRBJ1-2	CASSRADRYGYTF	TGTGCCAGCAGCAGGGCAGATCGCTATGGCTACACCTTC
13	many	TRBD1	TRBV28	TRBJ1-2	CASSPNDRAGYTF	TGTGCCAGCAGCCCTAATGACAGGGCTGGCTACACCTTC
15	NA	NA	TRBV30	TRBJ2-7	CAWSVLGDLTYEQYF	TGTGCCTGGAGTGTTTTAGGGGATCTGACCTACGAGCAGTACTTC
12	NA	NA	TRBV30	TRBJ2-5	CAWNTGQETQYF	TGTGCCTGGAACACAGGCCAAGAGACCCAGTACTTC
13	NA	NA	TRBV6-5	TRBJ1-4	CASSDRRGEKLFF	TGTGCCAGCAGTGACAGGCGTGGGGAAAAACTGTTTTTT
13	few	NA	TRBV6-1	TRBJ2-7	CASSEARPGEQYF	TGTGCCAGCAGTGAGGCGCGTCCGGGCGAGCAGTACTTC
13	few	TRBD1	TRBV6-5	TRBJ1-1	CASSLTGDTEAFF	TGTGCCAGCAGCCTGACAGGGGACACTGAAGCTTTCTTT
13	NA	TRBD1	TRBV19	TRBJ1-2	CATIDRGNYGYTF	TGTGCCACCATCGACAGGGGGAACTATGGCTACACCTTC